Listed here is a single T cell receptor beta chain. A Seattle source enrolled patients during active infection and followed them longitudinally. Per the study methods: Amplification of reference gene primers provided the estimated nucleated cell counts. Assay used: immunoSEQ multiplex PCR; TCRdb lists only in-frame clones, some missing. V and J calls and clone size are as listed in that table; D and trimming were resolved from the DNA. Of roughly 340,000 clones listed, roughly 90% are singletons. The sample originates from a study of blood T cell repertoires in COVID-19. The overall study: Collection of acute and convalescent COVID-19 samples took place in the United States, Italy and Spain.

Germline loops: CDR1 SGHTA, CDR2 FQGNSA. The CDR3 sequence is 15 residues long. V lost 1 base and J 4 bases, leaving 12 bases between the germline ends. The source material was peripheral blood. The chain has TRBV7-2 and TRBJ2-3; weak D call: TRBD2 (7 bases). This receptor was taken from a woman in her 30s with COVID-19, enrolled during active disease. CDR3 loop: CASSLVRGGADTQYF. In nucleotides, the CDR3 is TGTGCCAGCAGCTTAGTCAGGGGAGGGGCAGATACGCAGTATTTT.